Below, 6 T cell receptor beta chains from the same sample are listed, as sequenced in a study of T cells after yellow fever vaccination. TCRdb re-derived calls from the 5' RACE reads in MiXCR, one entry per CDR3 protein. Of roughly 120,000 distinct CDR3 sequences in the sample, 7.2% are singletons; the top ten hold over 2.5%. The sequences come from CD4+ T cells sorted from PBMCs, collected roughly 46 days after the first yellow fever vaccination. These TCRs come from a man aged 18 to 30 who received the YFV17D yellow fever vaccine.

As concerns this clonotype: A much larger clone is a single base away; this may be a read error. The chain has TRBV5-1 and TRBJ2-3, with TRBD2 matching 8 bases. Germline CDR1 and CDR2: SGHRS and YFSETQ. The length of the CDR3 is 16 residues. The CDR3 is CASSPGQREGADMQYF. The CDR3 DNA is TGCGCCAGCAGCCCGGGCCAACGGGAGGGTGCAGATATGCAGTATTTT.

This clonotype has only a few counts. This rearrangement joins TRBV24-1 to TRBJ2-6, with D perhaps matching TRBD1 (7 bases). V was cut by 3 bases and J by 4 bases, with 18 bases left in between. The germline V gene has CDR1 KGHDR and CDR2 SFDVKD. The CDR3 runs 18 residues. The CDR3 DNA reads TGTGCCACCAGTGATCCTCAGGGGGGATCCGACGGGGCCAACGTCCTGACTTTC. Translated: CATSDPQGGSDGANVLTF.

This clonotype appeared many times. The chain is built from TRBV29-1 and TRBJ2-7, with D unclear. Germline V lookup: CDR1 SQVTM, CDR2 ANQGSEA. V was shortened by 4 bases and J by 4 bases, with 11 bases between the two germline ends. The CDR3 contains 12 residues. CDR3 in amino acids: CSVGRVEYEQYF. The CDR3, as DNA: TGCAGCGTTGGCCGGGTGGAGTACGAGCAGTACTTC.

This clonotype showed up many times. The chain is built from TRBV18 and TRBJ2-2; D perhaps matches TRBD1 (6 bases). This CDR3 comprises 14 residues. Germline V gene data show CDR1 as KGHSH and CDR2 as LQKENI. V was shortened by 6 bases and J by 7 bases, with 15 bases between the two germline ends. The CDR3 DNA reads as TGTGCCAGCTCGGACAGACAGGATTTCGGGGAGCTGTTTTTT. Translating it yields CASSDRQDFGELFF.

This clonotype was recorded many times. This chain joins TRBV6-2 or TRBV6-3 and TRBJ2-5; 9 nucleotides match TRBD2. Trimming took 8 bases from V and 3 from J; bases not matched to a gene: 10. Germline-derived CDR1 and CDR2 are MNHEY and SVGEGT. CDR3 length: 15 amino acids. The CDR3 nucleotides are TGTGCCAGCTGGAATCGAGCGGGGGGTGAAGAGACCCAGTACTTC. It yields the protein CASWNRAGGEETQYF.

This clonotype was recorded many times. A read error may produce the germline difference seen at one junction end. The V gene is TRBV5-5, the J gene TRBJ2-7; 8 bases align to TRBD1. The CDR3 loop spans 14 amino acids. Per the germline V gene, CDR1 is SGHKS and CDR2 is YYEKEE (reference sequence). As DNA, the CDR3 is TGTGCCAGCACCTTGGGGACAGGAACCTACGAGCAGTACTTC. Amino acid sequence: CASTLGTGTYEQYF.